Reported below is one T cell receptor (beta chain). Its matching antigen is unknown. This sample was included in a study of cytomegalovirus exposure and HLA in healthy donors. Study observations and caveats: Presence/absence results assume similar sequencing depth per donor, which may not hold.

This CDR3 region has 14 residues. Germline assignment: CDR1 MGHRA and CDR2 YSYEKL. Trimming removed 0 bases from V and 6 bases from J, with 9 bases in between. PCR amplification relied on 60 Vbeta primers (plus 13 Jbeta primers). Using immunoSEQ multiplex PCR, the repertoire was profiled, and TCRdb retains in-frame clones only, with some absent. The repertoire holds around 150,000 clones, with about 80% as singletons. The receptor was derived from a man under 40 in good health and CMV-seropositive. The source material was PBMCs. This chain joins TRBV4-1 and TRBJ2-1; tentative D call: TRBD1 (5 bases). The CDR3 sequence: CASSQDQGLNEQFF. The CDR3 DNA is TGCGCCAGCAGCCAAGACCAGGGCCTCAATGAGCAGTTCTTC.